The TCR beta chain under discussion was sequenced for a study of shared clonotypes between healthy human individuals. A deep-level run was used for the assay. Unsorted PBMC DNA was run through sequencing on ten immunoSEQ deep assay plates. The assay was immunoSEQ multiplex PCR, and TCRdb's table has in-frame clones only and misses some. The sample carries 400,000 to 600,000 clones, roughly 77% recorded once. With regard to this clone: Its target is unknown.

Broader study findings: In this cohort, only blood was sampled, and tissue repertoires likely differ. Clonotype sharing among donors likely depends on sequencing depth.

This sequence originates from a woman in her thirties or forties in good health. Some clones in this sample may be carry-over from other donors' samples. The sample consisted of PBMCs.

The CDR3 nucleotides read TGCAGCGTTGACAAGAGGGGTGAGTGGGAAGAGACCCAGTACTTC. Translated, it gives CSVDKRGEWEETQYF. The chain links TRBV29-1 to TRBJ2-5; TRBD1 or TRBD2 may be the D gene (5 bases each). There are 15 residues in the CDR3. Germline CDR1 reads SQVTM; CDR2 reads ANQGSEA. Deletions cut 3 bases from V and 3 bases from J, with 17 bases between.